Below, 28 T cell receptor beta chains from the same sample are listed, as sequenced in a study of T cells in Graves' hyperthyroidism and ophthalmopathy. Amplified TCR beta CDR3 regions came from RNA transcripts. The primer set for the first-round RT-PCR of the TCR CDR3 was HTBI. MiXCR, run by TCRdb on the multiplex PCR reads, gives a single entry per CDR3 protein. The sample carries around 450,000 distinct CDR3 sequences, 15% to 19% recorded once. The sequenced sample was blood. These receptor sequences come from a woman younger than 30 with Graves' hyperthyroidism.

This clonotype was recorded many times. This chain's CDR3 is CASKASAGVPEAFF. CDR3 coding DNA: TGCGCCAGCAAAGCCTCTGCGGGAGTACCTGAAGCTTTCTTT. This chain joins TRBV5-1 and TRBJ1-1; no clear D. The CDR3 is 14 residues long. CDR1 and CDR2 from the germline V gene are SGHRS and YFSETQ. V was clipped by 6 bases and J by 6 bases, with 18 bases between them. The complete variable domain, with remaining parts taken from reference TRBV5-1 and TRBJ1-1, reads KAGVTQTPRYLIKTRGQQVTLSCSPISGHRSVSWYQQTPGQGLQFLFEYFSETQRNKGNFPGRFSGRQFSNSRSEMNVSTLELGDSALYLCASKASAGVPEAFFGQGTRLTVV.

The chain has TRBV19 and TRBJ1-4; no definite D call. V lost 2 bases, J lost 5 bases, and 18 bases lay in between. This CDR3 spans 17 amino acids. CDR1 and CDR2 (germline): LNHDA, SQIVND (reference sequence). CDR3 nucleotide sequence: TGTGCCAGTAGTATAAGTGTGGAGAGACGGCTAAATGAAAAACTGTTTTTT. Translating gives CASSISVERRLNEKLFF.

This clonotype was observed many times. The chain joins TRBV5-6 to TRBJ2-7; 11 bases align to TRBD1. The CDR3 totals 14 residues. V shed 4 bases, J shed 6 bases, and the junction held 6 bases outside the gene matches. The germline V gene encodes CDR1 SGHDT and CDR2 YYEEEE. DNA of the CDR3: TGTGCCAGCAGCAACGGACAGGGGGCCGGCGAGCAGTACTTC. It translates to CASSNGQGAGEQYF. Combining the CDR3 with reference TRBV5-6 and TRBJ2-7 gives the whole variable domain DAGVTQSPTHLIKTRGQQVTLRCSPKSGHDTVSWYQQALGQGPQFIFQYYEEEERQRGNFPDRFSGHQFPNYSSELNVNALLLGDSALYLCASSNGQGAGEQYFGPGTRLTVT.

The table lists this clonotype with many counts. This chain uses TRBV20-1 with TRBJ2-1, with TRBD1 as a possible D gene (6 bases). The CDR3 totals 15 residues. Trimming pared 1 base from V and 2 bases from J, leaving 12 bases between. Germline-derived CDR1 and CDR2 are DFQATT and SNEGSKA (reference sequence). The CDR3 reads CSARGPGHPYNEQFF. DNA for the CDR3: TGCAGTGCTAGAGGACCGGGACATCCCTACAATGAGCAGTTCTTC.

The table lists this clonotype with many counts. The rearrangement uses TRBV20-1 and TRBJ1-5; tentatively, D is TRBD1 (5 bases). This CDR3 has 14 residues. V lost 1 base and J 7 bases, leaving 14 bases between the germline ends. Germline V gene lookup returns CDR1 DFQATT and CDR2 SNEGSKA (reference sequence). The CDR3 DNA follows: TGCAGTGCTAGAGCGGGGGAGTCACGACAGCCCCAGCATTTT. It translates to CSARAGESRQPQHF.

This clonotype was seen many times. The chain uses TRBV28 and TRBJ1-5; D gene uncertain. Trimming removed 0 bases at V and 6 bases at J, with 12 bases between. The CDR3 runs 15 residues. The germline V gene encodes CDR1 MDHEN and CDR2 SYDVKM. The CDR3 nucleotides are TGTGCCAGCAGTTTATGGGACCCGGGTGTTCAGCCCCAGCATTTT. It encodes CASSLWDPGVQPQHF.

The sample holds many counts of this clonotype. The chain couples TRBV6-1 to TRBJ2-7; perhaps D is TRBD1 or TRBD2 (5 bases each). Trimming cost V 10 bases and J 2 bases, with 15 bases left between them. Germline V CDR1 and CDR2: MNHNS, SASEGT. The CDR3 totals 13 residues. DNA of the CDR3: TGTGCCATATCCGGGACGGGAACCTACGAGCAGTACTTC. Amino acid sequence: CAISGTGTYEQYF.

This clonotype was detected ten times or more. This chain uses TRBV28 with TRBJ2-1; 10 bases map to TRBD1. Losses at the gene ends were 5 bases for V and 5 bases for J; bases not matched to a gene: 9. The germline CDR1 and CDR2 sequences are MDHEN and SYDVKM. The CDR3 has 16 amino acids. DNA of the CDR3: TGTGCCAGCAGTCCTCCGGGGGACAGGGGTCACAATGAGCAGTTCTTC. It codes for CASSPPGDRGHNEQFF.

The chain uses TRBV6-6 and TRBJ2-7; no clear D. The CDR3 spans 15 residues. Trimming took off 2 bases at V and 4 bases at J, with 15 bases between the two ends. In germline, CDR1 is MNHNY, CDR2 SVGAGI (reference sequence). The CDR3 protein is CASSYRQIQGYEQYF. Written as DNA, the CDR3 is TGTGCCAGCAGTTACAGGCAAATTCAAGGGTACGAGCAGTACTTC.

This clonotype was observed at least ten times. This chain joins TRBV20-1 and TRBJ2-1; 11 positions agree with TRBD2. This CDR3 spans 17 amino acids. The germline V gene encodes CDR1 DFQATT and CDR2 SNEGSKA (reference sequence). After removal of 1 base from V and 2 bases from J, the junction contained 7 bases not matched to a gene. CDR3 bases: TGCAGTGCTAGAGCGTCTAGCGGGAGGCCCCCCTACAATGAGCAGTTCTTC. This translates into CSARASSGRPPYNEQFF.

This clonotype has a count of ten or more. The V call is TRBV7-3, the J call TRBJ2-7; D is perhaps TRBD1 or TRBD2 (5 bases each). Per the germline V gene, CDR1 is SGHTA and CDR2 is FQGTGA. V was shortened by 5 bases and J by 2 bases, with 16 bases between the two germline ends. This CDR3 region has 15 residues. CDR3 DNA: TGTGCCAGCAGCCGGGGCCAGGTCAACACCTACGAGCAGTACTTC. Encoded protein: CASSRGQVNTYEQYF.

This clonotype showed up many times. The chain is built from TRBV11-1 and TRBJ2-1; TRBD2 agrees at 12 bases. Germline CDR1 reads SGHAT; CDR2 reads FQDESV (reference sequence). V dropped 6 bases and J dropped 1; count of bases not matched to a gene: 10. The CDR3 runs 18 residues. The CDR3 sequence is CASSMTSGGLGSYNEQFF. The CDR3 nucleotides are TGTGCCAGCAGTATGACTAGCGGGGGATTGGGTTCCTACAATGAGCAGTTCTTC.

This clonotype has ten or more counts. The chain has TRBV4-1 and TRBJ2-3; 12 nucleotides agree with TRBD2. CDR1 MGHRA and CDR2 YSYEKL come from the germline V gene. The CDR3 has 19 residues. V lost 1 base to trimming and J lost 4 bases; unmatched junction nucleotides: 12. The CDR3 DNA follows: TGCGCCAGCAGCCAAGCGGCCATGACTAGCGGGGGAGGGTCAGATACGCAGTATTTT. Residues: CASSQAAMTSGGGSDTQYF.

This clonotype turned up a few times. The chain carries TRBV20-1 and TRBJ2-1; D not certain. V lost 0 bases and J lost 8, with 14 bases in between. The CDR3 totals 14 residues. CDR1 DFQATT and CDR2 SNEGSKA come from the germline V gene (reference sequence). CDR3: CSARDHQFGDEQFF. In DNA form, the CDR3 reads TGCAGTGCTAGAGATCATCAGTTTGGGGATGAGCAGTTCTTC.

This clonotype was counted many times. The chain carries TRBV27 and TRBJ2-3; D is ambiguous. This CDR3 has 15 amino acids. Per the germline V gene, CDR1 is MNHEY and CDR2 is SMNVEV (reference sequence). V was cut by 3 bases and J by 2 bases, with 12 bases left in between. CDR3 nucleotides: TGTGCCAGCAGTTTTATGGAGACCCTCACAGATACGCAGTATTTT. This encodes CASSFMETLTDTQYF.

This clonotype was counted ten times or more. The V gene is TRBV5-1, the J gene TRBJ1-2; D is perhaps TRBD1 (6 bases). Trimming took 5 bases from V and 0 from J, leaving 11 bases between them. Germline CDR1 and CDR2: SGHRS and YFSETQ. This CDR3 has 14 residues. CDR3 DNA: TGCGCCAGCAGGCTGACAGGCGCTAACTATGGCTACACCTTC. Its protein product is CASRLTGANYGYTF.

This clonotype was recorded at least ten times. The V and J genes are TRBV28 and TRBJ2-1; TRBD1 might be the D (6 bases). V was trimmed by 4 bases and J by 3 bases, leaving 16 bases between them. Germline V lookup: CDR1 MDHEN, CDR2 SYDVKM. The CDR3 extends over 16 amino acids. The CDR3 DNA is TGTGCCAGCAGTTCTACAGGGCTAGGGAACTACAATGAGCAGTTCTTC. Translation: CASSSTGLGNYNEQFF.

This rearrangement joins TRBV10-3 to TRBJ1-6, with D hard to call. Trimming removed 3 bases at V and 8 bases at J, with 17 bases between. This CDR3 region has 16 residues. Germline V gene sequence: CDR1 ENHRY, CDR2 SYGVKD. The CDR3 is CAISERAGIGDSPLHF. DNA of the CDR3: TGTGCCATCAGTGAAAGGGCGGGGATCGGTGATTCACCCCTCCACTTT.

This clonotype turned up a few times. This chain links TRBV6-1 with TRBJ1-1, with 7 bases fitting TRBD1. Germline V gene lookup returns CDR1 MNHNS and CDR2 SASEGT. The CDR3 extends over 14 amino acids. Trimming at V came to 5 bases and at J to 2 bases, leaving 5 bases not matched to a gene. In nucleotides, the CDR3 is TGTGCCAGCAGTAACAGACAGGGAAACACTGAAGCTTTCTTT. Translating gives CASSNRQGNTEAFF.

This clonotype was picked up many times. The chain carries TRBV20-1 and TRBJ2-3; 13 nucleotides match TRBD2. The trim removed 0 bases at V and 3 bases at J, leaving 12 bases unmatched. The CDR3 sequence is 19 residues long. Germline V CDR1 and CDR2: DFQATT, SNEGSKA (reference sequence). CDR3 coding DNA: TGCAGTGCTAGAGATTGGTCCGGGACTAGCGGGATTCAAACAGATACGCAGTATTTT. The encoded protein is CSARDWSGTSGIQTDTQYF.

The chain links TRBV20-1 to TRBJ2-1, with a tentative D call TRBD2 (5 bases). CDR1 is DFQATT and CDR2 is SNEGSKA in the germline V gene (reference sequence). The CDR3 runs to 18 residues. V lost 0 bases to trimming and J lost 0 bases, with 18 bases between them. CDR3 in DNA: TGCAGTGCTAGAGATCCCTTTGGTGGGGAGAGCTCCTACAATGAGCAGTTCTTC. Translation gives CSARDPFGGESSYNEQFF.

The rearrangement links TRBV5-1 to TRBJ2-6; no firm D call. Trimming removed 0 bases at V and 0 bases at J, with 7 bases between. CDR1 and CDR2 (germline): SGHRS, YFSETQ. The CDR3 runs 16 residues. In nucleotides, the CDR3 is TGCGCCAGCAGCTTGGCTGTGGACTCTGGGGCCAACGTCCTGACTTTC. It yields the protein CASSLAVDSGANVLTF.

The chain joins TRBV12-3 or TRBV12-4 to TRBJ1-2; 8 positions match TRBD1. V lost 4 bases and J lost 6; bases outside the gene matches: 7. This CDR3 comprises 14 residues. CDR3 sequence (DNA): TGTGCCAGCAGTTCCGTTTTGACAGGGGATGGCTACACCTTC. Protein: CASSSVLTGDGYTF.

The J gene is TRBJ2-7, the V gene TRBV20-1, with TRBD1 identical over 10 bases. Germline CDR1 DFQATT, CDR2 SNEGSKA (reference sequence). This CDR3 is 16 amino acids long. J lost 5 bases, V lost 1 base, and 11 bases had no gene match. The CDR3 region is CSARGALGQGIHEQYF. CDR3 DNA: TGCAGTGCTAGAGGCGCGTTGGGACAGGGGATCCACGAGCAGTACTTC.

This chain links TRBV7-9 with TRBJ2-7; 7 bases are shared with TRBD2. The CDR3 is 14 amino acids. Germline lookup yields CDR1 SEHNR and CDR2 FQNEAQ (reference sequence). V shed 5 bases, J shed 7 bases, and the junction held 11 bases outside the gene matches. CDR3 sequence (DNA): TGTGCCAGCAGCCAAGCGGGATACCTCTTAGAGCAGTACTTC. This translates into CASSQAGYLLEQYF.

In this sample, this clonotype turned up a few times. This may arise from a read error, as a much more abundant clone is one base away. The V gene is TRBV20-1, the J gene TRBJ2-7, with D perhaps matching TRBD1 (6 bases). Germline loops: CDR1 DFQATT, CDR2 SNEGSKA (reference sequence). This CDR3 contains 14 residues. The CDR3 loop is CSARGRQVSYEQHF. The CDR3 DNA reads TGCAGTGCTAGAGGCCGACAGGTTTCCTACGAGCAGCACTTC.

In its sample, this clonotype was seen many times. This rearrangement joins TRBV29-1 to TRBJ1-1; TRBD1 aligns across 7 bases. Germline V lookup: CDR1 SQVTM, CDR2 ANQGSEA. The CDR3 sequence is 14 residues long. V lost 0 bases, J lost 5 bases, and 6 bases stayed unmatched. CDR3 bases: TGCAGCGTTGAAGATAAGGGGGCTAGGACTGAAGCTTTCTTT. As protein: CSVEDKGARTEAFF.

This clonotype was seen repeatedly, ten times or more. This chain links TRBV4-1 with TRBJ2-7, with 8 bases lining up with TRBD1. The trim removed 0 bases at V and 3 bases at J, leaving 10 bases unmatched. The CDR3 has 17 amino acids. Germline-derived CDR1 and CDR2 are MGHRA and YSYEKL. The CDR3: CASSQEWRTGFHYEQYF. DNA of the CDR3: TGCGCCAGCAGCCAAGAATGGAGGACAGGGTTTCACTACGAGCAGTACTTC.